The clone carrying this T cell receptor beta chain was seen only a few times. Germline CDR1 and CDR2: LNHDA and SQIVND (reference sequence). Deletions cut 5 bases from V and 0 bases from J, with 11 bases between. The CDR3 sequence is 15 residues long. This sample is drawn from a study of OX40 agonist ivuxolimab in advanced cancers. TCRdb's copy holds only in-frame clones and misses some; the assay was immunoSEQ multiplex PCR. The sample carries under 85,000 clones, roughly 81% recorded once. Here the sequenced sample was CD4+ or CD8+ T cells sorted from blood, taken in a trial of the OX40 agonist ivuxolimab. The chain carries TRBV19 and TRBJ1-3, with D uncertain. The source is an adult with an advanced solid tumor such as melanoma, head and neck, liver or kidney cancer. DNA for the CDR3: TGTGCCAGTAGTGAATTGGGGAGCTCTGGAAACACCATATATTTT. Translating gives CASSELGSSGNTIYF.